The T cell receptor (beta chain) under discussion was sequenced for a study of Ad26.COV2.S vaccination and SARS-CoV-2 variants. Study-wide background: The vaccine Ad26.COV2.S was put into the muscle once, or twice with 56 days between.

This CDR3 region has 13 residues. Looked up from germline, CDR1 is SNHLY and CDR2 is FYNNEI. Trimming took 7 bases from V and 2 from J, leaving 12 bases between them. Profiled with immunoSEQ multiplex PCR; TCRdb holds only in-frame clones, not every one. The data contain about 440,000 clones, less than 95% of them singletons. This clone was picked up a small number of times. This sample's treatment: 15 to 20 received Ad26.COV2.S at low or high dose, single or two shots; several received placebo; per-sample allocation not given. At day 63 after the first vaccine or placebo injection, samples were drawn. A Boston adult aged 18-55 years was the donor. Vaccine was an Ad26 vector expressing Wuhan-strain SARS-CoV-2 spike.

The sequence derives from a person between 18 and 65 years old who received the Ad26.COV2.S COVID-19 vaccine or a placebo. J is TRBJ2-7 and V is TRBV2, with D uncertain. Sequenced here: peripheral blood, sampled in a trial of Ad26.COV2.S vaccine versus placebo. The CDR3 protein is CASKGDSAYEQYF. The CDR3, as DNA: TGTGCCAGCAAGGGTGACTCCGCCTACGAGCAGTACTTC.